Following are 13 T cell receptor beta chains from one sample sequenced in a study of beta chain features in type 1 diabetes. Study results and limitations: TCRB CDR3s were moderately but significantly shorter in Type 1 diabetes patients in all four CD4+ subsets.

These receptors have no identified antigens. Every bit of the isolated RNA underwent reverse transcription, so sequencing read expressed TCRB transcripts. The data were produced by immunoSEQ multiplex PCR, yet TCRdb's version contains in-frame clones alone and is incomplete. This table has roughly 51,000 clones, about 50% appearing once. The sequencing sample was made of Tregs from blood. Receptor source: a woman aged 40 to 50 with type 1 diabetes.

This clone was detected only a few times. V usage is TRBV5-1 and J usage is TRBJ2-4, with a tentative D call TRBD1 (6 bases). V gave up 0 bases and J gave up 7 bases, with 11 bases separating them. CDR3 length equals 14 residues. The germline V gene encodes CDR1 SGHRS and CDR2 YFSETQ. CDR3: CASSLAQGWNIQYF. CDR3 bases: TGCGCCAGCAGCTTGGCGCAGGGGTGGAACATTCAGTACTTC.

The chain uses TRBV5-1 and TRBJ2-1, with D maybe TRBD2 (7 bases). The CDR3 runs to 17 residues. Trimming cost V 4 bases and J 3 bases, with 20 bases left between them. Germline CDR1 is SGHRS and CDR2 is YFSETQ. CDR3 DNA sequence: TGCGCCAGCAGCCCGGAGGGGGGGTTGGGGCTCTACAATGAGCAGTTCTTC. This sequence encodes CASSPEGGLGLYNEQFF.

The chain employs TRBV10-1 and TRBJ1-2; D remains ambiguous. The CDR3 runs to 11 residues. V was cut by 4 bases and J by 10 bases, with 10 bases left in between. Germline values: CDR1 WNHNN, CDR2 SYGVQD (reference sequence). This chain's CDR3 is CASSVVLDYTF. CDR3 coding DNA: TGCGCCAGCAGTGTGGTCCTAGACTACACCTTC.

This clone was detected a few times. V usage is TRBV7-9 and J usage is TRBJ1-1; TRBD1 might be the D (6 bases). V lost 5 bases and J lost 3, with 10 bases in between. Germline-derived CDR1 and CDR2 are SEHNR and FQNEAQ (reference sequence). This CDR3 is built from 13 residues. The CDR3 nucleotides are TGTGCCAGCAGCGCCGCAGGGGACACTGAAGCTTTCTTT. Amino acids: CASSAAGDTEAFF. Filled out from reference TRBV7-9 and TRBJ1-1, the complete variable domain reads DTGVSQNPRHKITKRGQNVTFRCDPISEHNRLYWYRQTLGQGPEFLTYFQNEAQLEKSRLLSDRFSAERPKGSFSTLEIQRTEQGDSAMYLCASSAAGDTEAFFGQGTRLTVV.

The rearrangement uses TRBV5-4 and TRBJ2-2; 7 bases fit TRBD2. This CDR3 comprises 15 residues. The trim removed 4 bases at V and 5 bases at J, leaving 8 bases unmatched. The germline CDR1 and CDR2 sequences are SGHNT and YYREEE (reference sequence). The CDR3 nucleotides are TGTGCCAGCAGCCAAAAAGCGGGAAGGACCGGGGAGCTGTTTTTT. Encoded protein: CASSQKAGRTGELFF.

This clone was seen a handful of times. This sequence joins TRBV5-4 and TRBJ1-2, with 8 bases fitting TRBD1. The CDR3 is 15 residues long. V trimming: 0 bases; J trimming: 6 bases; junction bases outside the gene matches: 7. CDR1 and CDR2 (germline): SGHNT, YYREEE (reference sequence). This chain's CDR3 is CASSLAQGAGNGYTF. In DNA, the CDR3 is TGTGCCAGCAGCTTGGCGCAGGGGGCGGGAAATGGCTACACCTTC.

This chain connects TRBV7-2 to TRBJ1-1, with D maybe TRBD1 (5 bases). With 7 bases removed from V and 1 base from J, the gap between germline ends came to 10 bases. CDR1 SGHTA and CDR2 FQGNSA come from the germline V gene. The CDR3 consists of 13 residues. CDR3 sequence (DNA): TGTGCCAGCATCCTAACAGGGAACACTGAAGCTTTCTTT. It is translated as CASILTGNTEAFF.

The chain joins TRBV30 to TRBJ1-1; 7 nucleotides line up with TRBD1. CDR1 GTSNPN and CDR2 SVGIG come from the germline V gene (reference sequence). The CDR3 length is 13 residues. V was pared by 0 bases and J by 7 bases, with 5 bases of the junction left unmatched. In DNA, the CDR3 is TGTGCCTGGAGTGTACTACCAGGGGGTGAAGCTTTCTTT. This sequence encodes CAWSVLPGGEAFF.

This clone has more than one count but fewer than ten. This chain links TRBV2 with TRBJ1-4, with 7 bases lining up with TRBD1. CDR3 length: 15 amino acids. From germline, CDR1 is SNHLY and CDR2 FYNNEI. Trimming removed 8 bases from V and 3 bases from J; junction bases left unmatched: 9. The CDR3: CASFKWGQPNEKLFF. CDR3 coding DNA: TGTGCCAGCTTTAAGTGGGGACAGCCTAATGAAAAACTGTTTTTT.

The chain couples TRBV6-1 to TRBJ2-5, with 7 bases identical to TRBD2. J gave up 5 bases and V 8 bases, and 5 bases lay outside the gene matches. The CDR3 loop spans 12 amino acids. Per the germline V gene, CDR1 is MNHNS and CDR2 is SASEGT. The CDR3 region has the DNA TGTGCCAGCGGGGGGGGGACTGAGACCCAGTACTTC. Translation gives CASGGGTETQYF.

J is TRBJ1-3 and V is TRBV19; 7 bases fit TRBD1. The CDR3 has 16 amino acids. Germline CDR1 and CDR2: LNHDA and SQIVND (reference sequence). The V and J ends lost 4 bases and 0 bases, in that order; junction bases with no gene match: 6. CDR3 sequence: CASSTRTGSSGNTIYF. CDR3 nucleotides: TGTGCCAGTAGTACGCGGACAGGCAGCTCTGGAAACACCATATATTTT.

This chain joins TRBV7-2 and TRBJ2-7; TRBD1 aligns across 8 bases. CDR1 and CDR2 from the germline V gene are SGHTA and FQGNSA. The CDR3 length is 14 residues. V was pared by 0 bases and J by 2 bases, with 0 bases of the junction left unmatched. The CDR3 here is CASSLAGQAYEQYF. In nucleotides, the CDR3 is TGTGCCAGCAGCTTAGCGGGACAGGCCTACGAGCAGTACTTC.

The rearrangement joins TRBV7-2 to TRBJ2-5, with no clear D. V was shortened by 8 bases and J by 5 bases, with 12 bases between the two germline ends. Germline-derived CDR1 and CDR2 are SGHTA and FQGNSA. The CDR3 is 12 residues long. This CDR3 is CASAPGWETQYF. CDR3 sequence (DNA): TGTGCCAGCGCCCCCGGGTGGGAGACCCAGTACTTC. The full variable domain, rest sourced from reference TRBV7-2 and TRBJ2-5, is GAGVSQSPSNKVTEKGKDVELRCDPISGHTALYWYRQSLGQGLEFLIYFQGNSAPDKSGLPSDRFSAERTGGSVSTLTIQRTQQEDSAVYLCASAPGWETQYFGPGTRLLVL.